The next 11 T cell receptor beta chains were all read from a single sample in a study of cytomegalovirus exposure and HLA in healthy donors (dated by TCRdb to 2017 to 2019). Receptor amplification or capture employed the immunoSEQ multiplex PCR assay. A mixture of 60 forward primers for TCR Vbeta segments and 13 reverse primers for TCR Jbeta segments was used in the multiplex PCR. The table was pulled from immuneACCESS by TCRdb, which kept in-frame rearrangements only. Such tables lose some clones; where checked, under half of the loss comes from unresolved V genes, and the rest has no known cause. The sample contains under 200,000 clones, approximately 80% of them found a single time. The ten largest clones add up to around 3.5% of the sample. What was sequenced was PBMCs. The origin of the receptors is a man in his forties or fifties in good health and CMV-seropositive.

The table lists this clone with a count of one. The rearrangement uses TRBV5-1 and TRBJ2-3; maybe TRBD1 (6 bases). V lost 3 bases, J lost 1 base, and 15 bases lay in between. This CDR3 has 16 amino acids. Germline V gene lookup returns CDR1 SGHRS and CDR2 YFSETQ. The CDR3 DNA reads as TGCGCCAGCAGCTGGAAGGGGGTGAGAGGCACAGATACGCAGTATTTT. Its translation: CASSWKGVRGTDTQYF.

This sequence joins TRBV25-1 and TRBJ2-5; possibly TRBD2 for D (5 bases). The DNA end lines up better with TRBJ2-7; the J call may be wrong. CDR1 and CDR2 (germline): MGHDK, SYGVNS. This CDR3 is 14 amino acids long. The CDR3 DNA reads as TGTGCCAGTAGTCGGACTTACAGCTCCTACGAGCAGTACTTC. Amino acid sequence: CASSRTYSSYEQYF.

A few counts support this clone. The CDR3 spells CASSEAEGALEKLFF. CDR3 DNA: TGTGCCAGCAGTGAAGCGGAGGGGGCGCTTGAAAAACTGTTTTTT. The J gene is TRBJ1-4, the V gene TRBV2; 7 positions match TRBD1. The V segment lost 0 bases and the J segment 7 bases; nucleotides outside the gene matches: 5. Germline-derived CDR1 and CDR2 are SNHLY and FYNNEI. The CDR3 has 15 residues.

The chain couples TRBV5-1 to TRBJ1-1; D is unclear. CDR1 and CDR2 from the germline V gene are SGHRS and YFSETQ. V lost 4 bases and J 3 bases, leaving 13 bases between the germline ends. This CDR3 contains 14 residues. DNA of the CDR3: TGCGCCAGCAGCACGCCCACAGAAGACACTGAAGCTTTCTTT. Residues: CASSTPTEDTEAFF.

This CDR3 is CASSPTGDEAFF. The DNA of the CDR3 is TGTGCCAGCAGCCCCACAGGGGACGAAGCTTTCTTT. The chain couples TRBV6-1 to TRBJ1-1, with TRBD1 identical over 7 bases. The V gene end was trimmed by 6 bases and the J gene end by 8 bases; junction bases not matched to a gene: 6. This CDR3 contains 12 residues. The germline gives CDR1 MNHNS, CDR2 SASEGT.

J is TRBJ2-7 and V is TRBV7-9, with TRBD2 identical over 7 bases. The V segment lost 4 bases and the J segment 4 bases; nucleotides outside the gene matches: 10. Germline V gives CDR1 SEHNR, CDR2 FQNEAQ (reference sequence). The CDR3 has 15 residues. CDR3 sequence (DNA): TGTGCCAGCAGCTCTCCGGGAGGTACGGAGTACGAGCAGTACTTC. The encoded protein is CASSSPGGTEYEQYF.

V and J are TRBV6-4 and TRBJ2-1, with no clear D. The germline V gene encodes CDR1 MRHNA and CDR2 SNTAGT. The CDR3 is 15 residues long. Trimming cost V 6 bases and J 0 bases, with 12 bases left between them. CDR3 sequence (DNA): TGTGCCAGCAGCGAAACGTACAGCTCCTACAATGAGCAGTTCTTC. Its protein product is CASSETYSSYNEQFF.

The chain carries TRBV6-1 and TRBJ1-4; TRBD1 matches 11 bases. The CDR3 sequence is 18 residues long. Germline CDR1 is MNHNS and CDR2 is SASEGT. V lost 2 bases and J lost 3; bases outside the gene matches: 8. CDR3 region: CASSEMRGGQGANEKLFF. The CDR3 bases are TGTGCCAGCAGTGAAATGCGAGGGGGACAGGGGGCTAATGAAAAACTGTTTTTT.

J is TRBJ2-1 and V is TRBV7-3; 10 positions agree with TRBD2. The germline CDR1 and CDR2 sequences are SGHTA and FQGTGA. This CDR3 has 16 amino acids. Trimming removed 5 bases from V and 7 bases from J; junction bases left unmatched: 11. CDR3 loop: CASSPTPGTSANEQFF. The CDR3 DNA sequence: TGTGCCAGCAGCCCAACCCCCGGGACTAGCGCAAATGAGCAGTTCTTC.

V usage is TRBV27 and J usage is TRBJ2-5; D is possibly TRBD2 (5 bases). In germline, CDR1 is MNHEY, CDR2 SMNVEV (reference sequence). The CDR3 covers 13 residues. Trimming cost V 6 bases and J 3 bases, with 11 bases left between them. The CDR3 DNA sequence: TGTGCCAGCAGGCCTCTCGGGAAAGAGACCCAGTACTTC. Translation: CASRPLGKETQYF.

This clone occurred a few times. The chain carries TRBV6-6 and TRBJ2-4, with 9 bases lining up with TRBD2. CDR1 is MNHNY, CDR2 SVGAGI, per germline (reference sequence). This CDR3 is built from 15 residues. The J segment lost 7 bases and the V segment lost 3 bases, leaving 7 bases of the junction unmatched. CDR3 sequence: CASSYASSGTNIQYF. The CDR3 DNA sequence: TGTGCCAGCAGTTATGCGTCTAGCGGGACCAACATTCAGTACTTC.